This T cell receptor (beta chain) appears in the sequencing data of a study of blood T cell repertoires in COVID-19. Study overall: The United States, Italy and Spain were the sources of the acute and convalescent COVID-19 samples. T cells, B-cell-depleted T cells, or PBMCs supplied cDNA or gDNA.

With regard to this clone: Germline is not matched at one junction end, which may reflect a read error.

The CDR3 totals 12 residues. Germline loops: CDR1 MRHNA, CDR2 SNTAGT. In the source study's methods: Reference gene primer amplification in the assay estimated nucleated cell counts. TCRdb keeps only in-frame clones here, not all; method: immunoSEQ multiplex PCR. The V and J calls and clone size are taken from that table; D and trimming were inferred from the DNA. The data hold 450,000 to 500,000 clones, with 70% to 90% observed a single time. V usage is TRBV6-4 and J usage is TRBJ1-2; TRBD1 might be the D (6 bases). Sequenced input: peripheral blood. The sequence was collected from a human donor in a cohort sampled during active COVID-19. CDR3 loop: CASDQTGFSIGF. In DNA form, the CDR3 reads TGTGCCAGCGATCAAACAGGGTTTTCCATCGGCTTC.